This TCR beta chain was found in a study of blood T cell repertoires in COVID-19. Study background: Sample material is recorded as cDNA or gDNA derived from T cells, B-cell-depleted T cells, or PBMCs.

Patients from Seattle were sampled longitudinally, starting during active infection. The germline gives CDR1 MNHNY, CDR2 SVGAGI (reference sequence). The V gene lost 6 bases and the J gene lost 9 bases, with 18 bases spanning the gap. This CDR3 spans 14 amino acids. The method was immunoSEQ multiplex PCR; TCRdb's version includes in-frame clones alone and lacks a portion of them. This table has under 200,000 clones, 70% to 80% appearing once. The origin of this receptor is a woman between 35 and 50 years old with COVID-19, enrolled during active disease. Source material: peripheral blood. This sequence joins TRBV6-6 and TRBJ2-1, with D perhaps TRBD2 (5 bases). CDR3 nucleotides: TGTGCCAGCAGCTCCCCGGGAAGGGCTCTTGAGCAGTTCTTC. Protein: CASSSPGRALEQFF.